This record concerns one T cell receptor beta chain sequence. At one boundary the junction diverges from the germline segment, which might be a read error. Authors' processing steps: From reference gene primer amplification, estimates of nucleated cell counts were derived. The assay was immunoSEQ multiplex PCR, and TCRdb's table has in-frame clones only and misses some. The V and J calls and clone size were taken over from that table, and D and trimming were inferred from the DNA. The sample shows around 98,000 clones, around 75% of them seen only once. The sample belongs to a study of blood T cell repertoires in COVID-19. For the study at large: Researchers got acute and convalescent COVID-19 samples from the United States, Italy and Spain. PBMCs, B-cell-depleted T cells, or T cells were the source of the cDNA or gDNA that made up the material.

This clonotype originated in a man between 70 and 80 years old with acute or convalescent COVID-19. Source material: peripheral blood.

Here the CDR3 reads CASSWSGAGKDEQFF. The CDR3 nucleotides are TGTGCTAGCAGCTGGTCAGGGGCCGGGAAGGATGAGCAGTTCTTC. This chain connects TRBV7-7 to TRBJ2-1, with a possible D match to TRBD1 (6 bases). CDR1 SSHAT and CDR2 FNYEAQ come from the germline V gene (reference sequence). CDR3 length equals 15 residues.